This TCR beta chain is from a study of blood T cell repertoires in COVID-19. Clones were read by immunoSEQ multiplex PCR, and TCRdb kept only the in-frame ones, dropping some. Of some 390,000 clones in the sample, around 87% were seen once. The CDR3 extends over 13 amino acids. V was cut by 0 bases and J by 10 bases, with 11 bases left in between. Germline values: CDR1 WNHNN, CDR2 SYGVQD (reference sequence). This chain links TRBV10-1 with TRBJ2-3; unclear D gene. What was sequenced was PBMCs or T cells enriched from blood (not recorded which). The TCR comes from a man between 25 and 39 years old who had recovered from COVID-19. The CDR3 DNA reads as TGCGCCAGCAGTGAGTCGGGCCCCCTCCCGCAGTATTTT. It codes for CASSESGPLPQYF.